This T cell receptor (beta chain) was sequenced for a study of cytomegalovirus exposure and HLA in healthy donors. Study as a whole: One earlier analysis, a look at 200 million or so T cells, found fewer than 140 million unique TCR beta sequences. Study observations and caveats: Later genetic work tied a missense DCLRE1C variant to beta-chain V and J trimming. TCR association rates varied by HLA locus in a later analysis, with DRB1 highest and HLA-C lowest.

Primers: 60 Vbeta forward and 13 Jbeta reverse. Per the authors' pipeline: Later, an analysis found roughly 80 million unique TCR beta chains, and around 12 million of these were shared. Profiled with immunoSEQ multiplex PCR; TCRdb holds only in-frame clones, not every one. V and J calls and clone size come straight from that table; D and trimming were deduced from the DNA. In the table there are about 120,000 clones, 80% to 90% of which are singletons. This clone was seen only once. The antigen is not known. The sample consisted of PBMCs. This sequence originates from a man aged 35-49 years in good health and CMV-seronegative.

The CDR3 protein is CASSYYEQYF. The CDR3 DNA follows: TGTGCCAGCTCATACTACGAGCAGTACTTC. The V gene is TRBV18, the J gene TRBJ2-7; D unresolved. The germline gives CDR1 KGHSH, CDR2 LQKENI. CDR3 length: 10 residues. V lost 5 bases to trimming and J lost 3 bases, with 2 bases between them.